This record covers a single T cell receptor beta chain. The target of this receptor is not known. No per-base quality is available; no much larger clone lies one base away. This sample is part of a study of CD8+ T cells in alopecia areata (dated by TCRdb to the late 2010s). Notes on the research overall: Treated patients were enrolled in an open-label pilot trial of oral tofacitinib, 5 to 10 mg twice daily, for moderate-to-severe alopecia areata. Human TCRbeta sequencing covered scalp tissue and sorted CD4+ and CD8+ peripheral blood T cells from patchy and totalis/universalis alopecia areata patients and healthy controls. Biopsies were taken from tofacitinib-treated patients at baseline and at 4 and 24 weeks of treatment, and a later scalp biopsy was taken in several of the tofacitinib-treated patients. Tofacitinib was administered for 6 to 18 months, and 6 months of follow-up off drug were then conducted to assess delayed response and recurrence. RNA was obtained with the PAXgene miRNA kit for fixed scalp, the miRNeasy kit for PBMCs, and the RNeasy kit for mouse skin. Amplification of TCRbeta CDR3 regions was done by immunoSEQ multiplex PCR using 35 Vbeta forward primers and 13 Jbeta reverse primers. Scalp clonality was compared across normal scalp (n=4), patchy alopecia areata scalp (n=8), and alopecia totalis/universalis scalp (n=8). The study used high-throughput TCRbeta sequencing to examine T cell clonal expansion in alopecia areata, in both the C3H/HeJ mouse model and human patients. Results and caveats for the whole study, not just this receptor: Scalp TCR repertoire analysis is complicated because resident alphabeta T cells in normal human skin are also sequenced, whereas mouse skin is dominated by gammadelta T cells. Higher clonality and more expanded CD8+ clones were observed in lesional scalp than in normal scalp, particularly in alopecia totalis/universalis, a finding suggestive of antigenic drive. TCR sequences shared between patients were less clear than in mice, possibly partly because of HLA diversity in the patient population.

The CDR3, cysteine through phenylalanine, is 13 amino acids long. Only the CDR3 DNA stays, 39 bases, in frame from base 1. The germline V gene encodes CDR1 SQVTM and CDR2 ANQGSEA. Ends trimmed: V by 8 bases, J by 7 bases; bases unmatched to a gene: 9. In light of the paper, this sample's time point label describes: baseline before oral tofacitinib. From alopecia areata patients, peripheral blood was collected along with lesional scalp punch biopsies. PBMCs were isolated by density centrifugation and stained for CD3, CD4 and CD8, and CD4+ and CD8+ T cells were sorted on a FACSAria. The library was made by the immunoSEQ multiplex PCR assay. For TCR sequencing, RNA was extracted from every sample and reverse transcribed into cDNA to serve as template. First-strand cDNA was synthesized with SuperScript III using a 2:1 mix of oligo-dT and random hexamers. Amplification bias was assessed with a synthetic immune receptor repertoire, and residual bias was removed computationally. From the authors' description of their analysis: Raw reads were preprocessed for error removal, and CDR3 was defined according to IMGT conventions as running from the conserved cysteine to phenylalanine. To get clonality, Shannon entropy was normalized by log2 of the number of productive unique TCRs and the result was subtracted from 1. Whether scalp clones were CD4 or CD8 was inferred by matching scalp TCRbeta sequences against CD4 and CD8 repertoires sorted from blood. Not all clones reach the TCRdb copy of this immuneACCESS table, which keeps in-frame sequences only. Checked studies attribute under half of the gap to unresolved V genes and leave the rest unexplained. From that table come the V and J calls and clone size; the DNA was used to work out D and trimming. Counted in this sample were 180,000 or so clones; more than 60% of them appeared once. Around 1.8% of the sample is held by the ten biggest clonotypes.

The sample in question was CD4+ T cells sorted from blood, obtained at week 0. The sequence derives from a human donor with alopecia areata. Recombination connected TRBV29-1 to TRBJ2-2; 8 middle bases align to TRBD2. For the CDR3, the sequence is CSLRLAPFGELFF. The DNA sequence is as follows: TGCAGCCTACGACTAGCGCCTTTCGGGGAGCTGTTTTTT.